This T cell receptor beta chain was captured in a study of blood T cell repertoires in COVID-19. The repertoire was sequenced with immunoSEQ multiplex PCR; TCRdb's copy has only in-frame clones and lacks some. Here the sample spans fewer than 350,000 clones, around nine tenths being singletons. Membership in each cohort depended on participant-reported clinical history. The CDR3 extends over 11 amino acids. Trimming stripped 5 bases from V and 11 bases from J, with 12 bases between. Germline-derived CDR1 and CDR2 are SEHNR and FQNEAQ (reference sequence). The receptor was isolated from a woman in her twenties or thirties who had been exposed to COVID-19. Sequencing was carried out using PBMCs or T cells enriched from blood (not recorded which). J is TRBJ1-1 and V is TRBV7-9; D possibly corresponds to TRBD1 (5 bases). CDR3 sequence reads: CASSPRGGAFF. In DNA, the CDR3 is TGTGCCAGCAGCCCCCGGGGGGGGGCTTTCTTT.